This T cell receptor beta chain was recovered during a study of blood T cell repertoires in COVID-19. At the level of the study: The origin of the acute and convalescent COVID-19 samples was the United States, Italy and Spain.

The age range of participants was about 18 to 100 years, with residence in fewer than 25 US areas. Which cohort a participant joined came from the clinical history participants gave. As originally analysed: Cell counts per sample came from amplifying reference gene primers. Sequencing used immunoSEQ multiplex PCR; TCRdb keeps in-frame clones, though not all of them. V and J calls and clone size follow that table, whereas D and trimming were derived from the DNA. The sample lists about 280,000 clones, roughly 80% occurring once. Germline lookup yields CDR1 SQVTM and CDR2 ANQGSEA. J was trimmed by 5 bases and V by 3 bases; bases with no gene match: 6. This CDR3 has 13 amino acids.

This TCR came from a man in his forties or fifties who had been exposed to COVID-19. Source material: PBMCs or T cells enriched from blood (not recorded which). The chain links TRBV29-1 to TRBJ1-2; 7 bases agree with TRBD1. The CDR3 region is CSVDVTGVYGYTF. The DNA for the CDR3 is TGCAGCGTTGATGTAACAGGGGTATATGGCTACACCTTC.